These 14 T cell receptor beta chains originate from one sample sequenced in a study of cytomegalovirus exposure and HLA in healthy donors. Amplification used 60 Vbeta primers and 13 Jbeta primers. Generated by immunoSEQ multiplex PCR, the TCRdb table keeps only in-frame clones and is missing some. This sample's clone table lists approximately 110,000 clones. The sequencing input was PBMCs. The receptors come from a man aged 35 to 55 in good health and CMV-seronegative.

The chain recombines TRBV19 with TRBJ1-5; D possibly corresponds to TRBD1 (5 bases). Per the germline V gene, CDR1 is LNHDA and CDR2 is SQIVND (reference sequence). The CDR3 is made up of 17 amino acids. Trimming took 3 bases from V and 1 from J, leaving 16 bases between them. CDR3 sequence (DNA): TGTGCCAGTAGTATGGGGCAGGGCCTGGGGAGCAATCAGCCCCAGCATTTT. Its protein product is CASSMGQGLGSNQPQHF.

The V and J genes are TRBV20-1 and TRBJ2-5, with 8 positions matching TRBD2. The CDR3 loop spans 11 amino acids. Looked up from germline, CDR1 is DFQATT and CDR2 is SNEGSKA (reference sequence). Trimming removed 6 bases from V and 12 bases from J; junction bases left unmatched: 9. The DNA for the CDR3 is TGCAGTGCAAGACCTAGCGGGCTTGAGTACTTC. It codes for CSARPSGLEYF.

The rearrangement links TRBV10-2 to TRBJ1-1, with 8 bases aligning to TRBD1. The length of the CDR3 is 13 residues. In germline, CDR1 is WSHSY, CDR2 SAAADI. Unmatched junction bases numbered 6, after V lost 7 bases and J lost 5 bases. The DNA for the CDR3 is TGCGCCAGCATGGACAGGGTCGGAACTGAAGCTTTCTTT. Translated, it gives CASMDRVGTEAFF.

The DNA for the CDR3 is TGTGCCAGCAGCTTAGGAGGGGGCTCAGGCGGCTACACCTTC. Residues: CASSLGGGSGGYTF. The chain links TRBV11-3 to TRBJ1-2, with 7 bases identical to TRBD1. This CDR3 spans 14 amino acids. V shed 1 base and J 8 bases; nucleotides not matched to a gene: 7. Germline V gene data show CDR1 as SGHNT and CDR2 as YENEEA.

The V call is TRBV11-2, the J call TRBJ2-4; TRBD1 matches 9 bases. This CDR3 has 16 residues. CDR1 SGHAT and CDR2 FQNNGV come from the germline V gene. V lost 6 bases and J lost 1; bases outside the gene matches: 7. The CDR3 bases are TGTGCCAGCAGAAACCTCGGGACAGGGGCCAAAAACATTCAGTACTTC. Residues: CASRNLGTGAKNIQYF.

The V and J genes are TRBV7-9 and TRBJ2-3; 9 bases align to TRBD1. V lost 1 base and J lost 3; bases outside the gene matches: 8. Germline V gene data show CDR1 as SEHNR and CDR2 as FQNEAQ (reference sequence). The CDR3 covers 17 residues. CDR3 coding DNA: TGTGCCAGCAGCTTAGAAAGTTTCGGGACAGGGACAGATACGCAGTATTTT. Translation gives CASSLESFGTGTDTQYF.

V gene TRBV5-1 combines with J gene TRBJ2-5, with 9 bases identical to TRBD2. The J call may be faulty, since TRBJ2-7 better matches the DNA end. The germline V gene encodes CDR1 SGHRS and CDR2 YFSETQ. This CDR3 has 15 amino acids. The CDR3 nucleotides are TGCGCCAGCAGCTTGGATTTAGCGGGAGTTCCCGAGCAGTACTTC. This gives the protein CASSLDLAGVPEQYF.

The chain combines TRBV15 with TRBJ2-7; D remains unclear. The length of the CDR3 is 14 residues. V shed 1 base and J shed 2 bases, with 9 bases lying between them. Germline assignment: CDR1 LNHNV and CDR2 YYDKDF (reference sequence). Here the CDR3 reads CATSRGGSTYEQYF. CDR3 bases: TGTGCCACCAGCAGAGGCGGCAGTACCTACGAGCAGTACTTC.

Regarding this clone: The junction does not match germline at one end; this may be a read error. The chain couples TRBV7-9 to TRBJ2-1; D uncertain. The length of the CDR3 is 13 residues. Germline V lookup: CDR1 SEHNR, CDR2 FQNEAQ (reference sequence). CDR3 nucleotide sequence: TGTGCCAGCAGCCTACCCCCCTATAATGAGCAGTTCTTC. Protein: CASSLPPYNEQFF.

Written as DNA, the CDR3 is TGCAGCGTGGCCCCGAGACTAGCAGAAGAGACCCAGTACTTC. Protein sequence: CSVAPRLAEETQYF. This chain connects TRBV29-1 to TRBJ2-5; 7 bases fit TRBD2. CDR1 is SQVTM, CDR2 ANQGSEA, per germline. Losses at the gene ends were 6 bases for V and 3 bases for J; bases not matched to a gene: 10. The CDR3 sequence is 14 residues long.

Note on this clone: A read error may produce the germline difference seen at one junction end. The rearrangement joins TRBV5-1 to TRBJ2-2; 9 bases agree with TRBD2. CDR1 is SGHRS, CDR2 YFSETQ, per germline. This CDR3 has 14 residues. The CDR3 reads CASSLGLAPGELFF. CDR3 in DNA: TGCGCCAGCAGTTTGGGACTAGCCCCGGGGGAGCTGTTTTTT.

V is TRBV21-1 and J is TRBJ2-3; the table's D call of TRBD1 was not tested on the DNA. TRBV21-1 is flagged as a pseudogene. This CDR3 is 15 amino acids long. The CDR3 coding sequence is TGTGCCAGCAGCGAACGGGCAGGGAACACAGATACGCAGTATTTT. Its protein product is CASSERAGNTDTQYF.

V and J are TRBV28 and TRBJ2-7; 10 bases match TRBD2. The CDR3 is made up of 16 amino acids. The V gene's germline CDR1 is MDHEN and CDR2 SYDVKM. The junction had 9 bases not matched to a gene; V was cut back by 5 bases and J by 2 bases. The CDR3 loop reads CASSQTSSGRPYEQYF. CDR3 DNA sequence: TGTGCCAGCAGTCAGACGTCTAGCGGGAGACCCTACGAGCAGTACTTC.

The rearrangement uses TRBV28 and TRBJ2-7; D is possibly TRBD2 (5 bases). The V end lost 3 bases, the J end lost 0 bases, and 21 bases lay between the germline ends. The CDR3 has 18 residues. The germline V gene has CDR1 MDHEN and CDR2 SYDVKM. The CDR3 region is CASSFQLTSLRDSYEQYF. The CDR3 DNA is TGTGCCAGCAGTTTCCAATTGACCTCTCTTCGGGACTCCTACGAGCAGTACTTC. Filled out from reference TRBV28 and TRBJ2-7, the complete variable domain reads DVKVTQSSRYLVKRTGEKVFLECVQDMDHENMFWYRQDPGLGLRLIYFSYDVKMKEKGDIPEGYSVSREKKERFSLILESASTNQTSMYLCASSFQLTSLRDSYEQYFGPGTRLTVT.